This TCR beta chain came from a study of naive and memory T cell subsets. A word on this clonotype: Its target is not known.

Four PCR rounds used nested alpha and beta constant region primers plus the SP2 primer. For blood and skin samples, reverse transcription used TCR alpha and beta constant primers. MiXCR, run by TCRdb on the 5' RACE reads, gives a single entry per CDR3 protein. The sample holds about 48,000 distinct CDR3 sequences, 4.7% seen once. Looked up from germline, CDR1 is MNHEY and CDR2 is SVGEGT. The CDR3 runs 13 residues. V lost 8 bases, J lost 5 bases, and 15 bases lay in between. Study-level results: Potentially, T cell activation and differentiation skew this RNA-based measurement.

An oligonucleotide containing a UMI was ligated to the 3' end of TCR cDNA. Whole-blood samples were under 3 ml of peripheral blood from healthy adult volunteers. Cells were not sorted; total RNA input targeted roughly 1 to 1000 ng. V usage is TRBV6-2 or TRBV6-3 and J usage is TRBJ2-5; the D is unclear. The source of this sequence is a female donor in good health. CDR3 nucleotide sequence: TGTGCCAGCTCCACCGTACACGTCGAGACCCAGTACTTC. This codes for CASSTVHVETQYF.